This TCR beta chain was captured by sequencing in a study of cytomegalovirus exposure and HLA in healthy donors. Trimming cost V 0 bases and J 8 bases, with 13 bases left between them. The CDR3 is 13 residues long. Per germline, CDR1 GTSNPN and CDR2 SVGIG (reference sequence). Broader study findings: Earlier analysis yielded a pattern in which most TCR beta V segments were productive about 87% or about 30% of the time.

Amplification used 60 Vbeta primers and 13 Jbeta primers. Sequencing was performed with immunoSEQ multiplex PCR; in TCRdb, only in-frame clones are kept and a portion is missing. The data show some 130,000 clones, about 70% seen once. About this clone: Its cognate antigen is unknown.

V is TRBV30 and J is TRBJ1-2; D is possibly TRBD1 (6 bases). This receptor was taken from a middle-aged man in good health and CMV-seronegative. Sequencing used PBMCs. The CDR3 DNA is TGTGCCTGGAGTGTACTGGACAGTCTAGGCTACACCTTC. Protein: CAWSVLDSLGYTF.